The clone carrying this TCR beta chain appeared many times. The sample comes from a study of Graves' ophthalmopathy and Graves' hyperthyroidism. Looked up from germline, CDR1 is MRHNA and CDR2 is SNTAGT. Between the trimmed V and J ends, which lost 0 bases and 5 bases, there was a span of 10 bases. The CDR3 has 14 residues. Amplified material comprised TCR beta CDR3 regions derived from RNA transcripts. Second-round multiplex PCR came after a first-round RT-PCR that employed HTBI primers. TCRdb itself ran the multiplex PCR reads through MiXCR, one entry per CDR3 protein. The top ten hold less than 4.5% of the sample, which has about 550,000 distinct CDR3 sequences, 35% to 45% seen once.

Sequencing input: peripheral blood or thyroid tissue (not recorded which). The receptor was isolated from an adult man with Graves' hyperthyroidism. The V and J genes are TRBV6-4 and TRBJ1-2; D is unresolved. The CDR3 DNA sequence: TGTGCCAGCAGTGACTCAGGAGATGGTTATGGCTACACCTTC. It translates to CASSDSGDGYGYTF.